The clone carrying this T cell receptor beta chain was counted at least ten times. Its cognate antigen is unknown. These data are taken from a study of glioma-infiltrating T cells. Notes on the study in general: Tissue and blood shared very few CDR3 sequences. Non-neoplastic patients had below-expected tissue-blood divergence, while all gliomas exceeded expectation.

J lost 3 bases, V lost 5 bases, and 5 bases had no gene match. Germline CDR1 reads MNHNS; CDR2 reads SASEGT. The CDR3 runs 15 residues. The iRepertoire nested amplicon-rescue multiplex PCR amplified TCR alpha and beta CDR3s from RNA. Tissue mRNA or PBMC total RNA, roughly 85-450 ng, went into one-step reverse transcription and amplification. TCRdb fed the multiplex PCR reads into MiXCR, producing one record per CDR3 protein. This table holds around 140,000 distinct CDR3 sequences, 39% found once. The sample was glioma tissue, nonneoplastic brain tissue, or PBMCs (not recorded which). The TCR originated in a human donor with low-grade glioma or glioblastoma, undergoing nonglioma brain surgery, or in good health (not recorded which). The genes are TRBV6-1 and TRBJ2-1; 9 bases line up with TRBD2. CDR3 amino acids: CASSLAGANYNEQFF. The CDR3 coding sequence is TGTGCCAGCAGTTTAGCGGGAGCGAACTACAATGAGCAGTTCTTC.